This TCR beta chain comes out of a study of circulating and synovial CD4+ cells in juvenile arthritis. Cells came from less than 11 mL of blood per patient. PBMCs were sorted for HLA-DR+CD14-CD3+CD4+CD25low/- cells. The protocol was immunoSEQ multiplex PCR, while the TCRdb copy is restricted to in-frame clones and leaves out a portion. In the table there are 1,500 to 2,000 clones, around 90% of which are singletons. From germline, CDR1 is SGHTA and CDR2 FQGNSA. V lost 6 bases and J lost 5, with 11 bases in between. The CDR3 is 13 residues long. Study observations and caveats: Diversity here was lower than in bulk blood CD4 cells.

Of note for this clone: Its cognate antigen is unknown.

The chain recombines TRBV7-2 with TRBJ1-5; D is unresolved. The TCR comes from a human patient with juvenile idiopathic arthritis. Some clones in this sample may be carry-over from other donors' samples. The sample was HLA-DR+ CD4+ T cells from blood. The subset here: circulating pathogenic-like lymphocytes, sorted as HLA-DR+CD14-CD3+CD4+CD25low/- blood T cells. CDR3 nucleotide sequence: TGTGCCAGCAGTCCCTCGAGGGATCAGCCCCAGCATTTT. This codes for CASSPSRDQPQHF.